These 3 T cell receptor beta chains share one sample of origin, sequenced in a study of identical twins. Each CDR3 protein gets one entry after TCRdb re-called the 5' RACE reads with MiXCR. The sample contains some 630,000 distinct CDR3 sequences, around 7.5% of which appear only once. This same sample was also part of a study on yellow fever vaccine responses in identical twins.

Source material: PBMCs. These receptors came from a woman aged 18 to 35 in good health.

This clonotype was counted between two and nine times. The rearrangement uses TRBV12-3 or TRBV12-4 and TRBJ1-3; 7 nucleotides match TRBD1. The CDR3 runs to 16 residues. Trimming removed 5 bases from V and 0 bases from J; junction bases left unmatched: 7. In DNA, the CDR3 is TGTGCCAGCAGTCCGGACAGGTCTTACTCTGGAAACACCATATATTTT. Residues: CASSPDRSYSGNTIYF.

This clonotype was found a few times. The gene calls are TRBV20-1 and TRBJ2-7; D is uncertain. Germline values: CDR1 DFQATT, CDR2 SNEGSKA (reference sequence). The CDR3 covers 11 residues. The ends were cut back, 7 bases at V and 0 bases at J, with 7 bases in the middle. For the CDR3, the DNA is TGCAGTGTCCCGCGCTCCTACGAGCAGTACGTC. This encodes CSVPRSYEQYV.

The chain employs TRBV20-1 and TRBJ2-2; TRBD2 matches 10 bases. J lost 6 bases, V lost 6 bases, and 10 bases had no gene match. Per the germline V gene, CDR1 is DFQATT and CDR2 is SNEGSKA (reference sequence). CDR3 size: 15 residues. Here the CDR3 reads CSATGLADKPGELFF. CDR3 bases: TGCAGTGCCACCGGACTAGCGGATAAGCCCGGGGAGCTGTTTTTT.